Described below is a single T cell receptor (beta chain) sequence and its context. Its antigen is currently unknown. Trimming removed 5 bases from V and 8 bases from J, with 21 bases in between. The germline CDR1 and CDR2 sequences are SGHAT and FQNNGV. The CDR3 totals 15 residues. A second roughly 6 to 11 cycle PCR used barcoded and J-beta primers. Each single sample gave us at least 3 million CDR3-containing paired-end reads. TCRdb re-analysed the 5' RACE reads in MiXCR, keeping a single row per CDR3 protein. The data hold about 1.7 million distinct CDR3 sequences, with 28% observed a single time. These data are taken from a study of blood T cells in healthy people across ages. About the study: The capture of about one barcoded beta molecule per two T cells was achieved by template switching. Points from the study as a whole: Age advanced and TCR beta diversity per million T cells fell, roughly linearly. PBMCs left unsorted prevented a conclusive naive versus antigen-experienced comparison.

The chain has TRBV11-2 and TRBJ1-2; possibly TRBD1 for D (6 bases). The sample comprised blood. The TCR originated in a woman aged 25 to 45 in good health. This chain's CDR3 is CASSRAGQLEGGYTF. The CDR3 nucleotides are TGTGCCAGCAGCCGAGCCGGACAGCTGGAGGGCGGCTACACCTTC.